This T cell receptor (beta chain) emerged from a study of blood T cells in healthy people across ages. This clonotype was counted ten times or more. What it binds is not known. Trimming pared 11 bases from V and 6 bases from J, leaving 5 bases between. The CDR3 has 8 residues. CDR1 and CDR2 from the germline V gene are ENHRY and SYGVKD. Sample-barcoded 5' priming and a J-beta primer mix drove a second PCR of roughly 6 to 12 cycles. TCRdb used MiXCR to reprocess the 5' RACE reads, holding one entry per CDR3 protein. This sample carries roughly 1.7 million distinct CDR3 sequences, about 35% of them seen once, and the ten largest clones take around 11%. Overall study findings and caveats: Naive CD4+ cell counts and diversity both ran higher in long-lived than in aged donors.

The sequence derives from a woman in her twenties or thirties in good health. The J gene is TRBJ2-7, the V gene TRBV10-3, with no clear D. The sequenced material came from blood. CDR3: CAAGEQYF. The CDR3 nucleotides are TGTGCCGCCGGCGAGCAGTACTTC.